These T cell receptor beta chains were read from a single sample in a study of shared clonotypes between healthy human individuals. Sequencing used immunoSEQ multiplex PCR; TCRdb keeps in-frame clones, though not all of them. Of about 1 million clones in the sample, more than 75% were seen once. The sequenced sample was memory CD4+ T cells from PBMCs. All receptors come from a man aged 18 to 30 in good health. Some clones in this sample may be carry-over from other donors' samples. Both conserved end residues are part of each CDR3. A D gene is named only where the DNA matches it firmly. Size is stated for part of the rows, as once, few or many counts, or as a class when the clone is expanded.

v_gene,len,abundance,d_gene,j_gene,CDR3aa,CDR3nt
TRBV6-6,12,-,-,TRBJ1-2,CASSPGDYGYTF,TGTGCCAGCAGCCCCGGGGACTATGGCTACACCTTC
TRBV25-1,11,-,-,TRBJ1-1,CASESPGTAFF,TGTGCCAGCGAATCCCCCGGTACGGCTTTCTTT
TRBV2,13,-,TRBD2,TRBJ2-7,CASTGGTGYEQYF,TGTGCCAGCACGGGAGGGACGGGCTACGAGCAGTACTTC
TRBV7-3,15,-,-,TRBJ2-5,CASSLTGQSGETQYF,TGTGCCAGCAGCTTAACGGGGCAGAGCGGGGAGACCCAGTACTTC
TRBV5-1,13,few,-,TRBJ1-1,CASSLTENTEAFF,TGCGCCAGCAGCTTAACAGAGAACACTGAAGCTTTCTTT
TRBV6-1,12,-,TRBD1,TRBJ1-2,CASSAGGGGYTF,TGTGCCAGCAGTGCAGGGGGCGGTGGCTACACCTTC
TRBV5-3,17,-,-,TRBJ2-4,CARSFSQVLTLLNIQYF,TGTGCCAGAAGCTTTTCTCAGGTCCTGACGTTACTAAACATTCAGTACTTC
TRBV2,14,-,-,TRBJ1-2,CASSLSNRSYGYTF,TGTGCCAGCAGCCTATCCAACCGATCCTATGGCTACACCTTC
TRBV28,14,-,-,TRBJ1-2,CASLPRSPGEGYTF,TGTGCCAGCCTCCCTCGGTCGCCGGGCGAGGGCTACACCTTC
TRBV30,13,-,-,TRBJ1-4,CAWSSGVMEKLFF,TGTGCCTGGAGTTCCGGGGTCATGGAAAAACTGTTTTTT
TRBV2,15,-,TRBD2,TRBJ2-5,CASRDQLAGGETQYF,TGTGCCAGCAGGGACCAACTAGCGGGAGGAGAGACCCAGTACTTC
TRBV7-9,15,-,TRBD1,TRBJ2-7,CASSQTTGDGYEQYF,TGTGCCAGCAGCCAGACGACAGGGGACGGCTACGAGCAGTACTTC
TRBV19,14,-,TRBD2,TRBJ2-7,CASRTSGSSYEQYF,TGTGCCAGTAGAACTAGCGGGAGCTCCTACGAGCAGTACTTC
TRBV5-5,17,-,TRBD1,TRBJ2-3,CASSQNPGQSYTDTQYF,TGTGCCAGCAGCCAAAATCCGGGACAGAGCTACACAGATACGCAGTATTTT
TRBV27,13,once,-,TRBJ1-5,CASAQGWYQPQHF,TGTGCCAGCGCACAGGGTTGGTATCAGCCCCAGCATTTT
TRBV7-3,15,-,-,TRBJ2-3,CASSLTGGSGDTQYF,TGTGCCAGCAGCTTAACAGGTGGGAGTGGCGATACGCAGTATTTT
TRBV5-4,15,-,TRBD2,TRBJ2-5,CASSIERGDQETQYF,TGTGCCAGCAGCATAGAGCGGGGGGATCAAGAGACCCAGTACTTC
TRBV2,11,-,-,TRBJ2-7,CASIAGYEQYF,TGTGCCAGCATCGCAGGATACGAGCAGTACTTC
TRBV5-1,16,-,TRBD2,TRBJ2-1,CASSLAGTSGRSEQFF,TGCGCCAGCAGCTTGGCCGGGACTAGCGGGAGGAGTGAGCAGTTCTTC
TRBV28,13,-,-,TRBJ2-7,CASSLRLASEQYF,TGTGCCAGCAGTTTAAGGCTAGCGAGCGAGCAGTACTTC
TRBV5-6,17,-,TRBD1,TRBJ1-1,CASSLGTGGPMNTEAFF,TGTGCCAGCAGCTTGGGCACAGGGGGTCCCATGAACACTGAAGCTTTCTTT
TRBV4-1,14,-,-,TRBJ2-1,CASSQRTVGNEQFF,TGCGCCAGCAGCCAACGGACAGTGGGCAATGAGCAGTTCTTC
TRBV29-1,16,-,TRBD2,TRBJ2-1,CSVVSGRAQAYNEQFF,TGCAGCGTTGTTAGCGGGAGGGCCCAGGCTTACAATGAGCAGTTCTTC
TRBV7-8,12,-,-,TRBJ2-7,CASSLSGALMYF,TGTGCCAGCAGCTTATCCGGGGCGTTGATGTACTTC
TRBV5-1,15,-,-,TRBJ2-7,CASSWEVTAAYEQYF,TGCGCCAGCAGTTGGGAAGTGACCGCAGCCTACGAGCAGTACTTC
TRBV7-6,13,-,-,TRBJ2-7,CASSRAGTYEQYF,TGTGCCAGCTCGCGGGCAGGGACCTACGAGCAGTACTTC
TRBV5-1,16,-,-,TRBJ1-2,CASSLQGSPEIYGYTF,TGCGCCAGCAGCTTGCAGGGTTCCCCCGAGATCTATGGCTACACCTTC
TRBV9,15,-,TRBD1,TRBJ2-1,CASSPRTGSYNEQFF,TGTGCCAGCAGCCCTCGGACAGGGTCCTACAATGAGCAGTTCTTC
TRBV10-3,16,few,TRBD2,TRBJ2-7,CAISEASGSTPYEQYF,TGTGCCATCAGTGAGGCTAGCGGGAGTACCCCCTACGAGCAGTACTTC
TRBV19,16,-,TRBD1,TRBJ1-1,CASSTLPGQGVTEAFF,TGTGCCAGTAGTACCCTCCCGGGACAGGGGGTCACTGAAGCTTTCTTT
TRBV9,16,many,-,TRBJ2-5,CASSVGSTADWETQYF,TGTGCCAGCAGCGTTGGGAGTACCGCGGACTGGGAGACCCAGTACTTC
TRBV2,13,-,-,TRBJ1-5,CASSGDSNQPQHF,TGTGCCAGCAGTGGCGACAGCAATCAGCCCCAGCATTTT
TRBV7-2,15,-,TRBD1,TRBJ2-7,CASSLRPGQEYEQYF,TGTGCCAGCAGCTTAAGACCAGGACAGGAGTACGAGCAGTACTTC
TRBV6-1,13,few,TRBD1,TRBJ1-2,CASSQQGNYGYTF,TGTGCCAGCAGTCAACAGGGGAACTATGGCTACACCTTC
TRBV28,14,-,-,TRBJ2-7,CASSFSGMAYEQYF,TGTGCCAGCAGTTTCTCAGGCATGGCTTACGAGCAGTACTTC
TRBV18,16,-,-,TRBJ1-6,CASSPTDKVERSPLHF,TGTGCCAGCTCACCAACGGACAAGGTCGAGAGGTCACCCCTCCACTTT
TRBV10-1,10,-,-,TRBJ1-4,CPSSIEKLFF,TGCCCCAGTTCGATAGAAAAACTGTTTTTT
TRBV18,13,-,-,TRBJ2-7,CASSPFQGYEQYF,TGTGCCAGCTCCCCGTTTCAGGGTTACGAGCAGTACTTC
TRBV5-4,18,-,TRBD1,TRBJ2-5,CASSSGPVRGRSGETQYF,TGTGCCAGCAGCTCTGGGCCGGTCAGGGGGAGAAGTGGGGAGACCCAGTACTTC
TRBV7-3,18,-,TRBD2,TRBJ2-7,CASSGTAGLAGRNYEQYF,TGTGCCAGCAGCGGCACGGCGGGGCTAGCGGGACGGAACTACGAGCAGTACTTC
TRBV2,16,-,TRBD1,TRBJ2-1,CASRSSGTANYNEQFF,TGTGCCAGCAGGTCCTCCGGGACAGCTAACTACAATGAGCAGTTCTTC
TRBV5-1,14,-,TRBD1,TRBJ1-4,CASSPNPTGGVSFF,TGCGCCAGCAGCCCGAATCCGACAGGGGGGGTTTCGTTTTTT
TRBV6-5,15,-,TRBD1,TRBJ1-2,CASRGRDSPNYGYTF,TGTGCCAGCAGGGGTCGGGACAGCCCTAACTATGGCTACACCTTC
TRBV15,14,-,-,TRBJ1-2,CATSREQEHYGYTF,TGTGCCACCAGCAGAGAGCAGGAACACTATGGCTACACCTTC
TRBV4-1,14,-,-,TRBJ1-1,CASSQANRVAEAFF,TGCGCCAGCAGCCAAGCGAACAGGGTCGCTGAAGCTTTCTTT
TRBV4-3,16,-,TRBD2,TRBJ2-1,CASSQASGSAYNEQFF,TGCGCCAGCAGCCAAGCTAGCGGGAGTGCCTACAATGAGCAGTTCTTC
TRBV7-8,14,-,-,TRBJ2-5,CASSLVVEWETQYF,TGTGCCAGCAGCTTGGTAGTGGAGTGGGAGACCCAGTACTTC
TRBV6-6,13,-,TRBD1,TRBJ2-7,CASSRGQVNEQYF,TGTGCCAGCAGCCGCGGACAGGTAAACGAGCAGTACTTC
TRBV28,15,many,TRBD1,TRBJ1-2,CASSSTGGEVYGYTF,TGTGCCAGCAGTTCGACAGGGGGCGAGGTCTATGGCTACACCTTC
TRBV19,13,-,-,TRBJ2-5,CASSREIGETQYF,TGTGCCAGCAGTAGGGAGATCGGGGAGACCCAGTACTTC
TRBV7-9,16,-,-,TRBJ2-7,CASSLKVGTFSYEQYF,TGTGCCAGCAGCTTAAAGGTCGGGACTTTCTCCTACGAGCAGTACTTC
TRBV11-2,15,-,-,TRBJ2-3,CASSLDWGSTDTQYF,TGTGCCAGCAGCTTAGATTGGGGAAGCACAGATACGCAGTATTTT
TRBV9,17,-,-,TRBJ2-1,CASSVGWGTQSVNEQFF,TGTGCCAGCAGCGTCGGTTGGGGAACACAATCAGTCAATGAGCAGTTCTTC
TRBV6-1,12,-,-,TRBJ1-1,CASKESYTEAFF,TGTGCCAGCAAAGAGAGCTACACTGAAGCTTTCTTT
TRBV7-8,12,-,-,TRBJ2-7,CASSLVDSRQYF,TGTGCCAGCAGCTTAGTGGACTCCCGGCAGTACTTC
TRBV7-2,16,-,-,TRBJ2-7,CASSPKGRRASYEQYF,TGTGCCAGCAGCCCAAAGGGACGCCGCGCGAGCTACGAGCAGTACTTC
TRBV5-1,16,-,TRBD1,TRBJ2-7,CASSLAGTGGINEQYF,TGCGCCAGCAGCTTGGCCGGGACAGGGGGAATCAACGAGCAGTACTTC
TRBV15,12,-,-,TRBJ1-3,CATQGSGNTIYF,TGTGCCACCCAGGGATCTGGAAACACCATATATTTT
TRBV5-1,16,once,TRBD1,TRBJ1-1,CASSLLGQGRNTEAFF,TGCGCCAGCAGCTTGCTGGGACAGGGGAGGAACACTGAAGCTTTCTTT